A selection of T cell receptor beta chains follows, all from one sample in a study of a mutant IDH1 vaccine in newly diagnosed glioma. Measured with immunoSEQ multiplex PCR; TCRdb has only the in-frame clones, and not every one. The profile shows approximately 60,000 clones, approximately 87% of them singletons. Which antigens these TCRs recognize remains unknown. The specimen was PBMCs, collected from a glioma patient whose treatment included an IDH1 peptide vaccine. The receptors shown here come from a man aged 40-50 years with glioma. The conserved cysteine and the conserved F or W are not part of the CDR3 here. Fields, in order: D gene, J gene, V gene, CDR3 protein. The D gene is left open where the match is weak.

d_call: TRBD1; j_call: TRBJ1-4; v_call: TRBV30; cdr3_aa: AWTWPDRDSLGVNEKLF
d_call: -; j_call: TRBJ2-7; v_call: TRBV11-3; cdr3_aa: ASSLSPAYEQY
d_call: -; j_call: TRBJ1-2; v_call: TRBV6-5; cdr3_aa: ASSPTWAGRHGYT
d_call: -; j_call: TRBJ1-4; v_call: TRBV12-5; cdr3_aa: ASGSGGTLNEKLF
d_call: TRBD2; j_call: TRBJ2-1; v_call: TRBV5-6; cdr3_aa: ASSWELAGRYNEQF
d_call: TRBD1; j_call: TRBJ2-7; v_call: TRBV18; cdr3_aa: ASSPGTGGGEQY
d_call: -; j_call: TRBJ1-2; v_call: TRBV2; cdr3_aa: ASSVDSYYGYT
d_call: -; j_call: TRBJ2-7; v_call: TRBV6-5; cdr3_aa: ASSYIRESSYEQY
d_call: -; j_call: TRBJ1-2; v_call: TRBV7-8; cdr3_aa: ASSSLGGGYGYT
d_call: -; j_call: TRBJ1-2; v_call: TRBV27; cdr3_aa: ASSSSTGPLLDGYT
d_call: -; j_call: TRBJ1-2; v_call: TRBV6-1; cdr3_aa: ASSEATAGSYGYT
d_call: TRBD1; j_call: TRBJ1-5; v_call: TRBV15; cdr3_aa: ATSRGQTGYQPQH
d_call: TRBD1; j_call: TRBJ2-7; v_call: TRBV19; cdr3_aa: ASSVVGQGAGEQY
d_call: -; j_call: TRBJ2-7; v_call: TRBV7-6; cdr3_aa: ASSPGAGEAEQY
d_call: TRBD1; j_call: TRBJ1-5; v_call: TRBV5-1; cdr3_aa: ASSPGTGEQPQH
d_call: -; j_call: TRBJ2-7; v_call: TRBV6-5; cdr3_aa: ASSYRVGYEQY
d_call: -; j_call: TRBJ1-1; v_call: TRBV5-4; cdr3_aa: ASSPRWPTEAF